This is a list of T cell receptor beta chains from one sample in a study of blood T cells in healthy people across ages. TCRdb ran MiXCR on the 5' RACE reads and lists one entry per CDR3 protein. The sample contains 1,500,000 or so distinct CDR3 sequences, roughly 43% of which appear only once. The specimen was blood. The source is a young woman in good health. Each CDR3 is given with its conserved first and last residue. A D gene is named only where the DNA matches it firmly. Expanded clones are given a class, and other clones once, few, many or no size at all.

clone_size,d_call,v_call,j_call,cdr3_aa,cdr3_nt
few,TRBD1,TRBV7-2,TRBJ1-2,CASSQDRGAFYGYTF,TGTGCCAGCAGCCAGGACAGGGGCGCATTCTATGGCTACACCTTC
few,-,TRBV9,TRBJ2-3,CASSVLSGWGSTDTQYF,TGTGCCAGCAGCGTACTATCGGGGTGGGGGAGCACAGATACGCAGTATTTT
-,-,TRBV29-1,TRBJ2-1,CSVLLGARYEQFF,TGCAGCGTTTTGCTCGGGGCGAGGTATGAGCAGTTCTTC
few,TRBD2,TRBV7-9,TRBJ2-3,CASSPPGLADTQYF,TGTGCCAGCAGCCCACCGGGACTAGCGGATACGCAGTATTTT
-,TRBD1,TRBV9,TRBJ2-7,CASSVGGGQAYEQYF,TGTGCCAGCAGCGTAGGAGGGGGACAGGCCTACGAGCAGTACTTC
few,-,TRBV12-3/TRBV12-4,TRBJ1-2,CASSFGTFGYTF,TGTGCCAGCAGTTTTGGGACGTTTGGCTACACCTTC
many,-,TRBV27,TRBJ2-7,CASSLSGGNSYEQYF,TGTGCCAGCAGTTTATCGGGCGGTAACTCCTACGAGCAGTACTTC
few,TRBD2,TRBV5-1,TRBJ2-3,CASRKLAEQTDTQYF,TGCGCCAGCAGGAAGCTAGCGGAGCAGACAGATACGCAGTATTTT
-,TRBD2,TRBV3-1,TRBJ2-1,CASSLGLSFYNEQFF,TGTGCCAGCAGCCTGGGACTATCCTTTTACAATGAGCAGTTCTTC
-,-,TRBV20-1,TRBJ1-1,CSAREGSRVTEAFF,TGCAGTGCTCGAGAGGGGAGCCGAGTCACTGAAGCTTTCTTT
-,-,TRBV7-9,TRBJ1-4,CASSAQPEGDEKLFF,TGTGCCAGCAGCGCACAGCCCGAGGGCGATGAAAAACTGTTTTTT
few,TRBD2,TRBV6-5,TRBJ2-2,CASKPGLAYTGELFF,TGTGCCAGCAAGCCGGGACTAGCTTACACCGGGGAGCTGTTTTTT
-,TRBD1,TRBV6-2/TRBV6-3,TRBJ2-1,CASRYRDRGGNEQFF,TGTGCCAGCAGATATCGGGACAGGGGAGGCAATGAGCAGTTCTTC
-,TRBD1,TRBV4-1,TRBJ2-2,CASSQLGGFGELFF,TGCGCCAGCAGCCAACTAGGGGGCTTCGGGGAGCTGTTTTTT
few,TRBD2,TRBV25-1,TRBJ2-3,CASSEWEGGPEDTQYF,TGTGCCAGCAGTGAATGGGAGGGAGGGCCCGAAGATACGCAGTATTTT
once,TRBD1,TRBV4-1,TRBJ1-5,CVSSQGTGYSNQPQHF,TGCGTCAGCAGCCAAGGGACAGGATATAGCAATCAGCCCCAGCATTTT
-,TRBD1,TRBV20-1,TRBJ2-7,CSARTGESYEQYF,TGCAGTGCCCGGACAGGGGAATCCTACGAGCAGTACTTC
-,-,TRBV6-6,TRBJ1-5,CASSYGRDGSNQPQHF,TGTGCCAGCAGTTACGGAAGGGACGGTAGCAATCAGCCCCAGCATTTT
-,-,TRBV29-1,TRBJ1-1,CSVVGRVRTEAFF,TGCAGCGTTGTGGGCAGGGTGAGGACTGAAGCTTTCTTT
-,TRBD1,TRBV6-6,TRBJ1-2,CASSLRQGLYSYTF,TGTGCCAGCAGCCTCCGACAGGGTCTCTATAGCTACACCTTC
many,TRBD2,TRBV28,TRBJ2-3,CAYSGRASDTQYF,TGTGCCTACAGCGGGAGGGCCTCTGATACGCAGTATTTT
-,TRBD2,TRBV7-9,TRBJ2-7,CASSHPGLAREQYF,TGTGCCAGCAGCCATCCGGGACTAGCCCGCGAGCAGTACTTC
-,TRBD1,TRBV25-1,TRBJ1-2,CASNRQGMDGYTF,TGTGCCAGCAACCGACAGGGTATGGATGGCTACACCTTC
-,-,TRBV21-1,TRBJ2-1,CASRGDRDLNEQFF,TGTGCCAGCAGGGGGGACAGGGACCTCAATGAGCAGTTCTTC
few,-,TRBV27,TRBJ1-2,CASSLGTAVGGGYTF,TGTGCCAGCAGTTTGGGGACGGCAGTAGGTGGGGGCTACACCTTC
-,-,TRBV20-1,TRBJ2-3,CSAQTATKGGTDTQYF,TGCAGTGCCCAGACTGCCACAAAAGGGGGCACAGATACGCAGTATTTT
few,TRBD2,TRBV5-1,TRBJ2-7,CASSLDLTSGSYEQYF,TGCGCCAGCAGCTTGGATTTAACTAGCGGGAGCTACGAGCAGTACTTC
-,-,TRBV27,TRBJ1-2,CASSLYSGSVYGYTF,TGTGCCAGCAGTTTATATTCAGGGTCTGTCTATGGCTACACCTTC
few,TRBD2,TRBV29-1,TRBJ2-3,CSVASLAGAADTQYF,TGCAGCGTTGCCTCCCTAGCGGGAGCGGCAGATACGCAGTATTTT
-,-,TRBV28,TRBJ1-5,CASKEVRTDSNQPQHF,TGTGCCAGCAAGGAGGTTAGGACAGATAGCAATCAGCCCCAGCATTTT
-,TRBD1,TRBV27,TRBJ1-4,CASSSTPPGQDREKLFF,TGTGCCAGCAGTTCCACACCTCCGGGACAGGATAGGGAAAAACTGTTTTTT
-,-,TRBV6-5,TRBJ1-1,CASTRGRGWTEAFF,TGTGCCAGCACCCGAGGCCGCGGATGGACTGAAGCTTTCTTT
once,TRBD2,TRBV2,TRBJ2-1,CASRGDSGSYNEQFF,TGTGCCAGCAGGGGGGATAGCGGGAGCTACAATGAGCAGTTCTTC
few,-,TRBV6-1,TRBJ2-1,CASSLLTGSPTFYNEQFF,TGTGCCAGCAGTCTTCTCACGGGGTCTCCCACCTTCTACAATGAGCAGTTCTTC
-,TRBD2,TRBV10-3,TRBJ2-3,CAISDGGGFTDTQYF,TGTGCCATCAGTGATGGGGGAGGGTTCACAGATACGCAGTATTTT
many,-,TRBV7-9,TRBJ2-1,CASSLVSGRYNEQFF,TGTGCCAGCAGCTTAGTTAGCGGCAGATACAATGAGCAGTTCTTC
-,-,TRBV9,TRBJ2-1,CASSVEEMPYNEQFF,TGTGCCAGCAGCGTAGAGGAGATGCCCTACAATGAGCAGTTCTTC